This TCR beta chain was observed in a study of blood T cell repertoires in COVID-19. Study summary: The origin of the acute and convalescent COVID-19 samples was the United States, Italy and Spain. T cells, B-cell-depleted T cells, or PBMCs supplied cDNA or gDNA.

In the source study's methods: Amplification of reference gene primers was used by the study to estimate nucleated cell counts. Method: immunoSEQ multiplex PCR; TCRdb's copy keeps in-frame clones and lacks some. V and J calls and clone size are copied from that table; D and trimming were computed from the DNA. In the table there are approximately 130,000 clones, about 76% of which are singletons. Germline CDR1 reads SQVTM; CDR2 reads ANQGSEA. Trimming pared 5 bases from V and 4 bases from J, leaving 8 bases between. The CDR3 runs to 12 residues. This clone is labeled as medium-sized. V is TRBV29-1 and J is TRBJ2-2; a weak D match, TRBD1 (6 bases). This TCR came from an elderly man with acute or convalescent COVID-19. Specimen: peripheral blood. As DNA, the CDR3 is TGCAGCGTTACGACAGGCACCGGGGAGCTGTTTTTT. It encodes CSVTTGTGELFF.